The present T cell receptor beta chain was sequenced within a study of CD8+CD57+ T cells in acquired aplastic anemia. This CDR3 has 10 amino acids. For sequencing, patients were chosen who had shown expansion of CD8+CD57+ cells by flow cytometry. The cohort consisted entirely of patients having severe acquired aplastic anemia. According to the study, genomic DNA was the template for TCR beta VDJ and CDR3 profiling. TCRdb re-called the reads with MiXCR, one entry per CDR3 protein. This table holds more than 200,000 distinct CDR3 sequences, under 50% found once. The clonotype was recovered from a human donor with aplastic anemia. Sequencing was carried out using sorted CD4+, CD8+, or CD8+CD57+ T cells (not recorded which) from PBMCs. V gene TRBV12-3 or TRBV12-4 combines with J gene TRBJ2-1, with D perhaps matching TRBD2 (5 bases). The CDR3 is CASAGPRQFF. CDR3 DNA: TGTGCTAGTGCGGGTCCCCGCCAGTTCTTC.